The TCR beta chain under discussion was sequenced for a study of early T cells in non-severe SARS-CoV-2 infection. Study summary: The chains were unpaired, and the sequenced material was bulk RNA from unsorted whole blood.

The TCR library protocol was used to attach unique molecular identifiers. These identifiers were attached to individual cDNA molecules. TCRdb reprocessed the 5' RACE reads with MiXCR, giving one entry per CDR3 protein. Of about 64,000 distinct CDR3 sequences in the sample, roughly 9% are singletons; the top ten hold 13%. Study-level results: In VDJdb matching, anti-spike CD8 responses were favored while private and CD4 specificities went missing.

CDR1 and CDR2 from the germline V gene are MNHEY and SMNVEV (reference sequence). V was trimmed by 2 bases and J by 6 bases, leaving 11 bases between them. The CDR3 covers 13 residues. With regard to this clonotype: Antigen unknown.

The sequence derives from an adult who was a healthcare worker with PCR-confirmed SARS-CoV-2 infection or an uninfected control (not recorded which). This sample comprised whole blood, obtained at baseline. The J gene is TRBJ2-7, the V gene TRBV27; D may be TRBD1 (5 bases). The CDR3, as DNA: TGTGCCAGCAGTTTAGCAGGGATAAGCGAGCAGTACTTC. Translation gives CASSLAGISEQYF.